These T cell receptor beta chains were read from a single sample in a study of blood T cell repertoires in COVID-19. Sequencing used immunoSEQ multiplex PCR; TCRdb keeps in-frame clones, though not all of them. The table records about 430,000 clones, 88% of them present only once. The sample consisted of PBMCs or T cells enriched from blood (not recorded which). The receptors derive from a young woman with acute COVID-19. The CDR3 runs from the conserved cysteine through the conserved F or W. D genes are given only for firm matches. Clone size is shown for a subset of rows, as once, few, many or a class of expanded clone.

NA TRBJ2-2 TRBD2 TRBV24-1 CATSDAGLADRELFF TGTGCCACCAGTGACGCGGGACTAGCGGACAGGGAGCTGTTTTTT
NA TRBJ1-3 TRBD1 TRBV29-1 CSVEDPSGTAGNTIYF TGCAGCGTTGAAGATCCCTCCGGGACAGCTGGAAACACCATATATTTT
NA TRBJ2-1 NA TRBV24-1 CATSVGGDGSYNEQFF TGTGCCACCAGTGTAGGCGGGGACGGGTCCTACAATGAGCAGTTCTTC
NA TRBJ1-2 NA TRBV3-1/TRBV3-2 CASSQGSGGMRGYTF TGTGCCAGCAGCCAAGGTAGCGGGGGTATGCGTGGCTACACCTTC
NA TRBJ1-3 NA TRBV18 CASSPPAGRISGNTIYF TGTGCCAGCTCACCACCGGCAGGGCGGATCTCTGGAAACACCATATATTTT
once TRBJ2-7 NA TRBV6-5 CASSYGSAGEEQYF TGTGCCAGCAGTTATGGCAGCGCCGGGGAGGAGCAGTACTTC
few TRBJ2-7 TRBD1 TRBV20-1 CSASRGTGTSYEQYF TGCAGTGCTAGTCGAGGGACAGGTACCTCCTACGAGCAGTACTTC
NA TRBJ2-7 NA TRBV4-1 CASSLTASYEQYF TGCGCCAGCAGCCTAACAGCCTCCTACGAGCAGTACTTC
NA TRBJ1-4 NA TRBV19 CASSIQKNEKLFF TGTGCCAGTAGTATCCAGAAAAATGAAAAACTGTTTTTT
NA TRBJ2-7 TRBD2 TRBV2 CASKRLAESEQYF TGTGCCAGCAAACGACTAGCGGAGAGCGAGCAGTACTTC
NA TRBJ2-2 TRBD2 TRBV7-9 CASSVSGGAAGELFF TGTGCCAGCAGCGTTAGCGGGGGGGCCGCCGGGGAGCTGTTTTTT
NA TRBJ1-1 TRBD1 TRBV3-1/TRBV3-2 CASSRNRGRDTEAFF TGTGCCAGCAGCCGTAACAGGGGACGTGACACTGAAGCTTTCTTT
NA TRBJ1-3 NA TRBV18 CASSLGLPEKDTIYF TGTGCCAGCTCGCTAGGACTGCCGGAAAAGGACACCATATATTTT
NA TRBJ1-2 NA TRBV6-1 CASSEGRGQYYGYTF TGTGCCAGCAGTGAAGGGCGGGGGCAGTACTATGGCTACACCTTC
NA TRBJ1-4 TRBD1 TRBV4-1 CASSQGGQGREKLFF TGCGCCAGCAGCCAAGGGGGACAGGGGCGTGAAAAACTGTTTTTT
NA TRBJ2-5 NA TRBV11-2 CASSPAGRETQYF TGTGCCAGCAGCCCCGCGGGGAGAGAGACCCAGTACTTC
NA TRBJ2-1 NA TRBV2 CASSVTGTPGNEQFF TGTGCCAGCAGTGTGACAGGAACCCCCGGCAATGAGCAGTTCTTC
NA TRBJ2-7 NA TRBV3-1/TRBV3-2 CASSGGASYEQYF TGTGCCAGCAGCGGGGGGGCCTCCTACGAGCAGTACTTC
NA TRBJ2-1 TRBD1 TRBV7-8 CASSAQVGGSEQFF TGTGCCAGCAGCGCGCAAGTAGGGGGCAGTGAGCAGTTCTTC
few TRBJ1-2 TRBD1 TRBV10-2 CASSDLIQGAGGYTF TGCGCCAGCAGTGATTTGATTCAGGGGGCGGGTGGCTACACCTTC
few TRBJ2-3 NA TRBV5-6 CASSRDSTDTQYF TGTGCCAGCAGCCGGGACTCCACAGATACGCAGTATTTT
NA TRBJ2-1 NA TRBV4-1 CASSQWSGYNEQFF TGCGCCAGCAGCCAATGGAGCGGGTACAATGAGCAGTTCTTC
NA TRBJ1-4 NA TRBV5-1 CASSLAGVSNEKLFF TGCGCCAGCAGCTTGGCAGGGGTGTCTAATGAAAAACTGTTTTTT
NA TRBJ1-3 NA TRBV6-1 CASSEVQSSGNTIYF TGTGCCAGCAGTGAAGTTCAGTCCTCTGGAAACACCATATATTTT
NA TRBJ2-3 NA TRBV6-4 CASSDSRGAGQDTQYF TGTGCCAGCAGTGATTCCCGGGGGGCCGGCCAAGATACGCAGTATTTT
few TRBJ2-1 TRBD2 TRBV19 CASSLSSGGYNEQFF TGTGCCAGTAGTCTCTCTAGCGGGGGTTACAATGAGCAGTTCTTC
NA TRBJ1-1 NA TRBV5-1 CASSTMDMNTEAFF TGCGCCAGCAGCACAATGGACATGAACACTGAAGCTTTCTTT
few TRBJ2-7 TRBD2 TRBV6-5 CASSYHAGGPYEQYF TGTGCCAGCAGTTACCATGCGGGGGGGCCGTACGAGCAGTACTTC
NA TRBJ2-2 TRBD1 TRBV2 CASSGPTGVTGELFF TGTGCCAGCAGTGGTCCGACAGGGGTGACCGGGGAGCTGTTTTTT
NA TRBJ2-7 NA TRBV9 CASSVDQGAYEQYF TGTGCCAGCAGCGTAGATCAGGGCGCCTACGAGCAGTACTTC
NA TRBJ1-5 TRBD1 TRBV7-9 CASSLGQGNQPQHF TGTGCCAGCAGCTTAGGACAGGGGAATCAGCCCCAGCATTTT
once TRBJ2-2 NA TRBV5-1 CASGLRGGNTGELFF TGCGCCAGCGGGCTGAGAGGGGGTAACACCGGGGAGCTGTTTTTT
NA TRBJ2-1 NA TRBV28 CASSLSPGAEQFF TGTGCCAGCAGTTTATCCCCAGGGGCCGAGCAGTTCTTC
NA TRBJ2-1 TRBD1 TRBV5-6 CASSKGTGTYNEQFF TGTGCCAGCAGCAAAGGGACAGGGACCTACAATGAGCAGTTCTTC
NA TRBJ2-7 TRBD1 TRBV28 CASTSGTVSYEQYF TGTGCCAGCACCTCCGGGACAGTCTCCTACGAGCAGTACTTC
NA TRBJ2-1 TRBD2 TRBV4-1 CASIGGGHQFF TGCGCCAGCATCGGGGGGGGACACCAGTTCTTC
NA TRBJ2-4 TRBD1 TRBV15 CATSPPGQRPKNIQYF TGTGCCACCAGCCCGCCGGGACAGAGGCCCAAAAACATTCAGTACTTC
NA TRBJ1-1 NA TRBV7-9 CASSTQGLNTEAFF TGTGCCAGCAGCACACAGGGTTTGAACACTGAAGCTTTCTTT
NA TRBJ2-7 NA TRBV7-9 CASSLRGPQSF TGTGCCAGCAGCTTACGCGGGCCTCAGAGCTTC